The sequence of this T cell receptor (beta chain) was determined in a study of CD8+ T cells in alopecia areata. V lost 0 bases and J lost 3; bases outside the gene matches: 2. The CDR3 contains 15 residues. From germline, CDR1 is NSQYPW and CDR2 LRSPGD (reference sequence). This clone turned up a few times. Its cognate antigen is unknown. These gene names are mouse names. The missing CDR3 end, 4 residues past where the read stops, is filled in from the germline J gene. Other DNA variants within this sample encode the same CDR3. Extracted from the samples, RNA was reverse transcribed into cDNA to serve as the sequencing template. This table comes from immunoSEQ multiplex PCR, and its TCRdb copy is limited to in-frame clones, with some not included. The specimen gives around 300,000 clones without singletons; the ten biggest hold 0.9% to 1.5%. Study-wide results and caveats: Scalp sample sequencing also detects resident alphabeta T cells of normal skin.

The sorting of pooled cutaneous lymph node cells relied on CD4, CD8alpha, NKG2D, NKG2ACE and other markers. This chain links TRBV1 with TRBJ2-3; 8 positions match TRBD2. This TCR came from a C3H/HeJ mouse with alopecia areata. This strain's MHC haplotype is H2-k. Source material: CD4+ T cells sorted from a lymph node. CDR3 loop: CTCSAEGGRAETLYF. CDR3 bases read: TGCACCTGCAGTGCAGAGGGGGGGCGAGCAGAA.